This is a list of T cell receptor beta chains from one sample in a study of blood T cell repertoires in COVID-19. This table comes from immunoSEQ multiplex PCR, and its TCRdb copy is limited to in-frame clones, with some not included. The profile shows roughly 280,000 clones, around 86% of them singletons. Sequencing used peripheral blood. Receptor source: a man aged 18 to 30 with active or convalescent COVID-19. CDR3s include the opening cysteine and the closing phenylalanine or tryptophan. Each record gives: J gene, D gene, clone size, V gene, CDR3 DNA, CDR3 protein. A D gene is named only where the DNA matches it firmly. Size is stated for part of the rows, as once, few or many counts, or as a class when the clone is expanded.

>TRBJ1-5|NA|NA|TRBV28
TGTGCCAGCAGTTTATGGAGGAGCAATCAGCCCCAGCATTTT
CASSLWRSNQPQHF
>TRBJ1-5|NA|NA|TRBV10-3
TGTGCCATCAGTGTTGAGGGAAGCAATCAGCCCCAGCATTTT
CAISVEGSNQPQHF
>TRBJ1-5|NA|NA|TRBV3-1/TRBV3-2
TGTGCCAGCAGCCAATTCAGGGGTCAGCCCCAGCATTTT
CASSQFRGQPQHF
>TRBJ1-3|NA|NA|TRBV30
TGTGCCTGGTCCCAGGGTGCGGGAAACACCATATATTTT
CAWSQGAGNTIYF
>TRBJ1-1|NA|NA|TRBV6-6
TGTGCCAGCAGTGTCCCGGGTTTAACGGTGACTGAAGCTTTCTTT
CASSVPGLTVTEAFF
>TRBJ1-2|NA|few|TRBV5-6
TGTGCCAGCAGCCCCGAGGCCCACTATGGCTACACCTTC
CASSPEAHYGYTF
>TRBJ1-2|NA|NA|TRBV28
TGTGCCAGCAGGCACTCAGGGAGGGGCTACACCTTC
CASRHSGRGYTF
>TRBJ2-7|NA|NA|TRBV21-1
TGTGCCAGCGCGGGGACTAGCGGGAAAGTGAGCGAGCAGTACTTC
CASAGTSGKVSEQYF
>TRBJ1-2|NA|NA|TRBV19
TGTGCCAGTAGTATTATGGGCGTTATTCGAAATTATGGCTACACCTTC
CASSIMGVIRNYGYTF
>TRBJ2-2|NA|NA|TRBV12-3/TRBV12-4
TGTGCCAGCAGTTTACAGGGGTCCGGGGAGCTGTTTTTT
CASSLQGSGELFF
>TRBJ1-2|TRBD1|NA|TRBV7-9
TGTGCCAGCGGAGACCGGGACAGGGCTGGCTACACCTTC
CASGDRDRAGYTF
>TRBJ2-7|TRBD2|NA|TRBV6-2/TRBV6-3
TGTGCCAGCAGTTACTCGCAGCGGGGGGCCTCCTACGAGCAGTACTTC
CASSYSQRGASYEQYF
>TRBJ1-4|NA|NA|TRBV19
TGTGCCAGTAGTATAGTACCCCACGGGGGGGGCGGTGAAAAACTGTTTTTT
CASSIVPHGGGGEKLFF
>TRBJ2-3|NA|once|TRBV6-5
TGTGCCAGCAGGGGAGCGGGTAGGGATACGCAGTATTTT
CASRGAGRDTQYF
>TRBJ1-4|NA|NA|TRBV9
TGTGCCAGCAGCGCGCCCCAAGGGGGACCTCATGAAAAACTGTTTTTT
CASSAPQGGPHEKLFF
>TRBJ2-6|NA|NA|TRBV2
TGTGCCAGCGTAACAGGGGGGGCCAACGTCCTGACTTTC
CASVTGGANVLTF
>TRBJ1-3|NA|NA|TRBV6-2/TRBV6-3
TGTGCCAGCAGTTGGTGGAGCTCTGGAAACACCATATATTTT
CASSWWSSGNTIYF
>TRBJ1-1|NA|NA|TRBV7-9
TGTGCCAGCAGCACCCCTCGGGGAACTAACGCTGAAGCTTTCTTT
CASSTPRGTNAEAFF
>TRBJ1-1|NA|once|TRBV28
TGTGCCAGCAACTTGAACCCAAACGAAGCTTTCTTT
CASNLNPNEAFF
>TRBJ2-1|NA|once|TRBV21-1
TGTGCCAGCAGCGTCCCGGGACAGTGTGATGAGCAGTTCTTC
CASSVPGQCDEQFF
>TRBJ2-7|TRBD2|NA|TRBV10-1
TGCGCCGGGGGGGGGACCTACGAGCAGTACTTC
CAGGGTYEQYF
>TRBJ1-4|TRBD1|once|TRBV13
TGTGCCAGCAGCTCGACCCGCCGGGACAGGGGAGGAAAACTGTTTTTT
CASSSTRRDRGGKLFF
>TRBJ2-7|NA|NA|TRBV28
TGTGCCAGCAGCTCCCTCGGGATCATCTACGAGCAGTACTTC
CASSSLGIIYEQYF